This entry lists 30 T cell receptor beta chains sequenced from one sample in a study of blood T cell repertoires in COVID-19. Method: immunoSEQ multiplex PCR; TCRdb's copy keeps in-frame clones and lacks some. The repertoire includes 290,000 or so clones, around 89% of them detected once, and around 4.5% sits in the top ten. Sequencing input: PBMCs or T cells enriched from blood (not recorded which). These receptors all come from a young woman with acute COVID-19.

V usage is TRBV27 and J usage is TRBJ1-2; 7 positions agree with TRBD1. Per germline, CDR1 MNHEY and CDR2 SMNVEV (reference sequence). The V segment lost 6 bases and the J segment 8 bases; nucleotides outside the gene matches: 6. The CDR3 runs 12 residues. The CDR3 DNA reads TGTGCCAGCAGGACACAGGGGTGGGGCTACACCTTC. As protein: CASRTQGWGYTF.

J is TRBJ1-4 and V is TRBV30; the match to TRBD1 covers 8 bases. The V and J ends lost 4 bases and 7 bases, in that order; junction bases with no gene match: 5. Germline CDR1 reads GTSNPN; CDR2 reads SVGIG (reference sequence). The CDR3 consists of 13 residues. CDR3 in amino acids: CAWTGTGGEKLFF. In DNA form, the CDR3 reads TGTGCCTGGACCGGGACAGGTGGTGAAAAACTGTTTTTT.

The chain joins TRBV28 to TRBJ1-1; TRBD1 agrees at 8 bases. Losses at the gene ends were 6 bases for V and 10 bases for J; bases not matched to a gene: 10. The CDR3 covers 13 residues. Germline assignment: CDR1 MDHEN and CDR2 SYDVKM. The chain's CDR3 is CASSTTGAVSAFF. DNA for the CDR3: TGTGCCAGCAGCACGACAGGGGCGGTCTCAGCTTTCTTT.

CDR3 amino acids: CSVGTGLNTEAFF. The CDR3 DNA reads TGCAGCGTGGGGACAGGGCTGAACACTGAAGCTTTCTTT. The rearrangement links TRBV29-1 to TRBJ1-1; TRBD1 matches at 9 bases. CDR1 SQVTM and CDR2 ANQGSEA come from the germline V gene. The CDR3 runs to 13 residues. V trimming: 6 bases; J trimming: 0 bases; junction bases outside the gene matches: 2.

The chain links TRBV11-2 to TRBJ2-2, with 14 positions matching TRBD2. Unmatched junction bases numbered 6, after V lost 5 bases and J lost 1 base. Germline loops: CDR1 SGHAT, CDR2 FQNNGV. This CDR3 comprises 18 residues. The CDR3 nucleotides are TGTGCCAGCAGCCCGGGACTAGCGGGAGAGTGGAACACCGGGGAGCTGTTTTTT. Its protein product is CASSPGLAGEWNTGELFF. Full variable domain (rest looked up from reference TRBV11-2 and TRBJ2-2): EAGVAQSPRYKIIEKRQSVAFWCNPISGHATLYWYQQILGQGPKLLIQFQNNGVVDDSQLPKDRFSAERLKGVDSTLKIQPAKLEDSAVYLCASSPGLAGEWNTGELFFGEGSRLTVL.

V usage is TRBV5-6 and J usage is TRBJ2-1, with TRBD2 matching over 12 bases. CDR3 size: 16 residues. CDR1 is SGHDT, CDR2 YYEEEE, per germline. The V gene end was trimmed by 4 bases and the J gene end by 6 bases; junction bases not matched to a gene: 8. As DNA, the CDR3 is TGTGCCAGCAGCCCCAGCCTAGCGGGAGGGTCCAATGAGCAGTTCTTC. Protein: CASSPSLAGGSNEQFF.

This chain links TRBV6-5 with TRBJ2-1, with 12 bases fitting TRBD2. Trimming cost V 10 bases and J 9 bases; bases outside gene matches: 10. There are 14 residues in the CDR3. In germline, CDR1 is MNHEY, CDR2 SVGAGI. CDR3 in amino acids: CATGRLAGVGEQFF. DNA for the CDR3: TGTGCCACAGGTAGACTAGCGGGAGTAGGTGAGCAGTTCTTC.

This rearrangement joins TRBV3-1 (or the pseudogene TRBV3-2) to TRBJ1-5; 9 nucleotides match TRBD1. Trimming removed 3 bases from V and 7 bases from J; junction bases left unmatched: 7. Looked up from germline, CDR1 is LGHDT and CDR2 is YNNKEL (reference sequence). CDR3 size: 15 residues. CDR3 nucleotide sequence: TGTGCCAGCAGCCAGGGGACAGGGAAGGGGCAGCCCCAGCATTTT. Protein: CASSQGTGKGQPQHF.

The CDR3 here is CASSLSGGNYGYTF. The CDR3, as DNA: TGTGCCAGCAGTTTATCGGGGGGTAACTATGGCTACACCTTC. The V gene is TRBV28, the J gene TRBJ1-2, with D possibly matching TRBD1 (5 bases). V dropped 1 base and J dropped 1 base, with 7 bases sitting between them. The CDR3 has 14 amino acids. Germline lookup yields CDR1 MDHEN and CDR2 SYDVKM.

V gene TRBV27 combines with J gene TRBJ2-7; 8 positions agree with TRBD2. Germline V gene data show CDR1 as MNHEY and CDR2 as SMNVEV (reference sequence). The CDR3 covers 14 residues. The V segment lost 5 bases and the J segment 5 bases; nucleotides outside the gene matches: 8. The CDR3 nucleotides are TGTGCCAGCAGTACACCGGGAGGGTACCACGAGCAGTACTTC. Protein product: CASSTPGGYHEQYF.

This chain uses TRBV28 with TRBJ1-1; a possible D gene is TRBD1 (5 bases). The CDR3 covers 14 residues. CDR1 is MDHEN and CDR2 is SYDVKM in the germline V gene. The V end lost 6 bases, the J end lost 1 base, and 12 bases lay between the germline ends. The CDR3 spells CASRAWDSNTEAFF. The CDR3 bases are TGTGCCAGCAGAGCCTGGGACTCGAACACTGAAGCTTTCTTT.

The V call is TRBV6-5, the J call TRBJ2-7; 7 bases map to TRBD2. The V gene's germline CDR1 is MNHEY and CDR2 SVGAGI. The CDR3 sequence is 13 residues long. The junction had 4 bases not matched to a gene; V was cut back by 3 bases and J by 5 bases. CDR3 DNA sequence: TGTGCCAGCAGTTATGCGGGAGAAGACGAGCAGTACTTC. It translates to CASSYAGEDEQYF.

The rearrangement joins TRBV29-1 to TRBJ1-4; possible D gene TRBD1, 6 bases. The germline CDR1 and CDR2 sequences are SQVTM and ANQGSEA. The CDR3 has 12 residues. V was cut by 6 bases and J by 6 bases, with 11 bases left in between. This CDR3 reads CSVGQGYEKLFF. The CDR3 coding sequence is TGCAGCGTGGGGCAGGGGTATGAAAAACTGTTTTTT.

This sequence joins TRBV7-9 and TRBJ2-3, with D perhaps TRBD2 (6 bases). Germline V gene sequence: CDR1 SEHNR, CDR2 FQNEAQ (reference sequence). V lost 1 base and J lost 5, with 13 bases in between. The CDR3 loop spans 15 amino acids. The CDR3 region is CASSLVGQGGDTQYF. DNA of the CDR3: TGTGCCAGCAGCTTAGTAGGGCAGGGAGGAGATACGCAGTATTTT.

The gene calls are TRBV5-8 and TRBJ2-7; D gene unclear. Trimming stripped 4 bases from V and 2 bases from J, with 4 bases between. The length of the CDR3 is 11 residues. The germline CDR1 and CDR2 sequences are SGHTS and YDEGEE. CDR3: CASSPTYEQYF. CDR3 DNA sequence: TGTGCCAGCAGCCCAACCTACGAGCAGTACTTC.

This chain uses TRBV3-1 (or the pseudogene TRBV3-2) with TRBJ1-3, with a possible D match to TRBD1 (6 bases). This CDR3 comprises 13 residues. Germline loops: CDR1 LGHDT, CDR2 YNNKEL (reference sequence). The V end lost 4 bases, the J end lost 5 bases, and 9 bases lay between the germline ends. CDR3: CASSPGQRNTIYF. CDR3 nucleotide sequence: TGTGCCAGCAGCCCGGGACAAAGAAACACCATATATTTT.

This chain links TRBV6-5 with TRBJ2-5; 8 positions agree with TRBD1. CDR1 MNHEY and CDR2 SVGAGI come from the germline V gene. The CDR3 length is 14 residues. V lost 4 bases to trimming and J lost 7 bases; unmatched junction nucleotides: 8. CDR3 nucleotides: TGTGCCAGCAGTTCCCCTGGGACAGGAGGGACCCAGTACTTC. Encoded protein: CASSSPGTGGTQYF.

This chain uses TRBV7-8 with TRBJ2-1; D gene ambiguous. CDR1 and CDR2 from the germline V gene are SGHVS and FQNEAQ. Trimming took 2 bases from V and 0 from J, leaving 14 bases between them. The CDR3 is made up of 17 amino acids. CDR3: CASSLRSSRSSYNEQFF. Here the CDR3 DNA reads TGTGCCAGCAGCTTAAGGTCTAGTCGTAGCTCCTACAATGAGCAGTTCTTC.

V is TRBV3-1 (or the pseudogene TRBV3-2) and J is TRBJ1-2; the D is unclear. The CDR3 consists of 14 residues. The germline gives CDR1 LGHDT, CDR2 YNNKEL (reference sequence). Trimming pared 4 bases from V and 3 bases from J, leaving 12 bases between. CDR3 in amino acids: CASSPALGDYGYTF. CDR3 nucleotide sequence: TGTGCCAGCAGCCCCGCCCTCGGGGACTATGGCTACACCTTC.

The J gene is TRBJ2-1, the V gene TRBV11-3; no firm D call. Trimming removed 4 bases at V and 11 bases at J, with 12 bases between. The CDR3 is 12 residues long. Germline loops: CDR1 SGHNT, CDR2 YENEEA. This CDR3 is CASSSQTEKQFF. The CDR3 DNA reads TGTGCCAGCAGCTCCCAAACAGAAAAGCAGTTCTTC.

A remark on this clone: The DNA is left out, because the CDR3 cannot be placed on it with certainty; the CDR3 is given as TCRdb lists it. The genes are TRBV28 and TRBJ1-1; the listed D gene, TRBD1, was not tested against the DNA. The CDR3 length is 16 residues, termini included. Germline V gene sequence: CDR1 MDHEN, CDR2 SYDVKM. The CDR3 is CASTLFFGQGATEAFF.

The rearrangement uses TRBV5-1 and TRBJ2-3; 7 nucleotides match TRBD1. V was pared by 4 bases and J by 6 bases, with 17 bases of the junction left unmatched. The CDR3 runs 17 residues. The germline V gene encodes CDR1 SGHRS and CDR2 YFSETQ. CDR3 protein: CASSLVSQGPAFDTQYF. CDR3 coding DNA: TGCGCCAGCAGCCTTGTCTCACAGGGGCCCGCATTTGATACGCAGTATTTT.

CDR3 bases: TGTGCCACCAGTAGAGAACCCAATCAGCCCCAGCATTTT. Its protein is CATSREPNQPQHF. The gene calls are TRBV24-1 and TRBJ1-5; D remains ambiguous. The V and J ends lost 6 bases and 3 bases respectively, with 8 bases between them. CDR1 and CDR2 from the germline V gene are KGHDR and SFDVKD. This CDR3 comprises 13 residues.

The genes are TRBV28 and TRBJ1-5; weak D call: TRBD1 (6 bases). V was pared by 3 bases and J by 1 base, with 10 bases between. The length of the CDR3 is 15 residues. The germline CDR1 and CDR2 sequences are MDHEN and SYDVKM. This chain's CDR3 is CASSLRQGSNQPQHF. The CDR3, as DNA: TGTGCCAGCAGTTTGCGGCAGGGGAGCAATCAGCCCCAGCATTTT.

This chain uses TRBV6-5 with TRBJ2-5, with a tentative D call TRBD1 (6 bases). V lost 6 bases to trimming and J lost 1 base, with 6 bases between them. CDR3 length: 12 amino acids. Germline V gives CDR1 MNHEY, CDR2 SVGAGI. CDR3 DNA: TGTGCCAGCAGACAGGGCCAAGAGACCCAGTACTTC. This gives the protein CASRQGQETQYF.

The J gene is TRBJ1-5, the V gene TRBV30; 9 bases map to TRBD1. CDR3 size: 15 residues. V lost 0 bases to trimming and J lost 5 bases; unmatched junction nucleotides: 5. CDR1 is GTSNPN and CDR2 is SVGIG in the germline V gene (reference sequence). CDR3 bases: TGTGCCTGGAGTGTACACGGGACAGGGTATCAGCCCCAGCATTTT. It translates to CAWSVHGTGYQPQHF.

The sample holds one count of this clone. V gene TRBV9 combines with J gene TRBJ1-2, with D tentatively TRBD1 (6 bases). The length of the CDR3 is 13 residues. Per the germline V gene, CDR1 is SGDLS and CDR2 is YYNGEE. Trimming pared 3 bases from V and 4 bases from J, leaving 10 bases between. Written as DNA, the CDR3 is TGTGCCAGCAGCGATACAGGGCCCTATGGCTACACCTTC. This codes for CASSDTGPYGYTF.

The gene calls are TRBV20-1 and TRBJ1-1; perhaps TRBD1 as D (6 bases). Germline V lookup: CDR1 DFQATT, CDR2 SNEGSKA (reference sequence). Trimming removed 8 bases from V and 4 bases from J, with 11 bases in between. The CDR3 has 11 residues. Here the CDR3 reads CSSRGVTEAFF. The DNA of the CDR3 is TGCAGTTCCAGGGGAGTCACTGAAGCTTTCTTT.

The chain joins TRBV14 to TRBJ1-1; D remains ambiguous. V lost 1 base to trimming and J lost 5 bases, with 17 bases between them. Germline V gene lookup returns CDR1 SGHDN and CDR2 FVKESK. The CDR3 has 16 amino acids. The CDR3 sequence is CASSQVPPDIATEAFF. In DNA, the CDR3 is TGTGCCAGCAGCCAAGTCCCTCCTGACATAGCGACTGAAGCTTTCTTT. The full variable domain, its missing parts supplied by reference TRBV14 and TRBJ1-1, is EAGVTQFPSHSVIEKGQTVTLRCDPISGHDNLYWYRRVMGKEIKFLLHFVKESKQDESGMPNNRFLAERTGGTYSTLKVQPAELEDSGVYFCASSQVPPDIATEAFFGQGTRLTVV.

V gene TRBV19 combines with J gene TRBJ2-1, with 11 bases aligning to TRBD2. The ends lost 6 bases at V and 10 bases at J; junction bases unmatched: 17. CDR1 LNHDA and CDR2 SQIVND come from the germline V gene (reference sequence). The CDR3 has 17 residues. This CDR3 is CASRGLAEAHKPGEQFF. Written as DNA, the CDR3 is TGTGCCAGTAGGGGACTAGCGGAGGCCCATAAACCCGGGGAGCAGTTCTTC.